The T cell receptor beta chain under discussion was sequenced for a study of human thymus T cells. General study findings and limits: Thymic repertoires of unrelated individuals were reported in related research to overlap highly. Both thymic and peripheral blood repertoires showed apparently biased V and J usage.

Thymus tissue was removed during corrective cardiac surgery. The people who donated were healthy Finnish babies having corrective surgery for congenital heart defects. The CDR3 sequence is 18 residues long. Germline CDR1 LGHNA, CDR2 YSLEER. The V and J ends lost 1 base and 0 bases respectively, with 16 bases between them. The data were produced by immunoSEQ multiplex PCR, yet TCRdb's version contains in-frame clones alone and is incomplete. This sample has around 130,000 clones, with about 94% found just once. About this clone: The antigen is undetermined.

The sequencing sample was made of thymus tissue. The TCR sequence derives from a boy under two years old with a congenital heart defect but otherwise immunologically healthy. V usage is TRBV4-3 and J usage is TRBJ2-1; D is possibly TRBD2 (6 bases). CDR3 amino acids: CASSQAGLQSPSYNEQFF. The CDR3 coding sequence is TGCGCCAGCAGCCAAGCGGGACTCCAATCGCCCTCCTACAATGAGCAGTTCTTC.